This T cell receptor beta chain came from a study of blood T cell repertoires in COVID-19 (dated by TCRdb to 2019 to 2021). Regarding the complete study: Samples from collaborators originated in the United States, Italy and Spain and spanned both the acute and convalescent phases of COVID-19. The material from the prospective study consisted of cDNA or gDNA derived from T cells, B-cell-depleted T cells, or PBMCs. The dataset comprised deeply sampled blood TCRbeta repertoires from subjects exposed to, actively infected with, or recovered from COVID-19. The repertoires were made available in a free public database intended to serve as a resource for research on the immune response to SARS-CoV-2. The samples were drawn from the first 160 participants of the ongoing ImmuneRACE study and from 950 to 1,500 subjects provided by 6 global collaborators. Nearly every sample came with metadata listing a de-identified subject ID, COVID-19 status, age in years and sex. HLA class I and class II types, where available, came from metadata supplied by the sample provider rather than from assay-based typing. What the work shows at the level of the full study, not this receptor alone: Clinical and demographic metadata were provided uncurated, with the amount varying by source and participant.

TCRbeta CDR3 regions were amplified from genomic DNA using the immunoSEQ Assay, a bias-controlled multiplex PCR. The published analysis was carried out like this. Within the assay, amplification of reference gene primers was used to estimate how many nucleated cells each sample contained. To quantify the absolute abundance of each unique TCRbeta CDR3 rearrangement, sequence reads were collapsed and filtered. For each sample, productive Simpson clonality was calculated by taking the square root of Simpson's diversity index across productive rearrangements. TCRdb's version of the immuneACCESS table is confined to in-frame rearrangements and falls short of the full clone set. An unresolved V gene accounts for under half of the shortfall where checked; the remainder is of unknown origin. That table is the source of V, J and clone size, and D and trimming were worked out from the DNA. This sample has 130,000 to 150,000 clones in its table, and 87% of those were observed once. The ten largest clones represent around 8.3% of the sample.

The collaborating institutions used their own protocols to collect whole blood in K2EDTA tubes. For TCRbeta analysis, collaborators shipped samples as frozen whole blood, isolated PBMCs, or DNA extracted from either of those sample types. The CDR3 measures 17 amino acids from cysteine to phenylalanine. The CDR3 DNA has 51 bases and is translated from base 1. V has 0 bases trimmed and J has 8 bases trimmed; junction bases matching no gene number 12. CDR1 and CDR2 (MNHEY, SVGEGT) derive from the germline V gene. About this clone itself: The specificity of this receptor is unknown. Base quality data are lacking; no much larger clone is found one base away.

The sample taken for sequencing was peripheral blood. This receptor was identified in a woman between 50 and 59 years old with active or convalescent COVID-19. The receptor chain draws on TRBV6-2 or TRBV6-3 and TRBJ2-1; TRBD1 matches 8 bases in the middle. This receptor has the CDR3 CASSYSSPGQGWDEQFF. The nucleotide sequence is given as TGTGCCAGCAGTTACTCGTCGCCTGGACAGGGATGGGATGAGCAGTTCTTC.